Included here is one T cell receptor (beta chain) sequence, with context. This entry is derived from a study of blood T cell repertoires in COVID-19. At the level of the study: Acute-phase and convalescent COVID-19 samples originated in the United States, Italy and Spain.

Donors in Cohort 3 counted as recovered after two negative PCRs, clearance, or symptom resolution. The table came from immunoSEQ multiplex PCR; TCRdb's copy has only in-frame clones and leaves some out. The sample shows a few hundred thousand clones, approximately 87% of them seen only once. The CDR3 sequence is 13 residues long. V lost 7 bases, J lost 3 bases, and 10 bases lay in between. Germline CDR1 and CDR2: MNHEY and SVGAGI. The sample comprised PBMCs or T cells enriched from blood (not recorded which). The sequence came from a woman in her 50s who had recovered from COVID-19. The chain employs TRBV6-5 and TRBJ2-1; D possibly corresponds to TRBD1 (6 bases). The CDR3: CASKTGVYNEQFF. DNA for the CDR3: TGTGCCAGCAAGACAGGAGTCTACAATGAGCAGTTCTTC.